These 23 T cell receptor beta chains were sequenced from one sample in a study of OX40 agonist ivuxolimab in advanced cancers. Clones were read by immunoSEQ multiplex PCR, and TCRdb kept only the in-frame ones, dropping some. The sample shows about 69,000 clones, 90% of them seen only once. Sample: CD4+ or CD8+ T cells sorted from blood, taken in a trial of the OX40 agonist ivuxolimab. Receptors were obtained from an adult with an advanced solid tumor such as melanoma, head and neck, liver or kidney cancer.

The rearrangement joins TRBV6-1 to TRBJ1-1; D ambiguous. Germline CDR1 MNHNS, CDR2 SASEGT. V shed 8 bases and J shed 0 bases, with 13 bases lying between them. CDR3 length equals 14 residues. As DNA, the CDR3 is TGTGCCAGCGGACCGACAAATTTGAACACTGAAGCTTTCTTT. It translates to CASGPTNLNTEAFF.

The rearrangement links TRBV30 to TRBJ1-4, with D unclear. The V gene's germline CDR1 is GTSNPN and CDR2 SVGIG (reference sequence). The CDR3 has 14 residues. The germline V and J ends were trimmed by 2 bases and 1 base, with 8 bases remaining between them. The CDR3 nucleotides are TGTGCCTGGAGTTTGGGTCTAACTAATGAAAAACTGTTTTTT. Translation: CAWSLGLTNEKLFF.

This sequence joins TRBV11-2 and TRBJ2-7; the match to TRBD1 covers 7 bases. The V and J ends lost 5 bases and 1 base, in that order; junction bases with no gene match: 11. The CDR3 is made up of 16 amino acids. Germline V gene sequence: CDR1 SGHAT, CDR2 FQNNGV. In DNA form, the CDR3 reads TGTGCCAGCAGCCCGGATTCCGGGACAGTTTCCTACGAGCAGTACTTC. Translating it yields CASSPDSGTVSYEQYF.

This chain connects TRBV23-1 to TRBJ2-7, with D tentatively TRBD2 (7 bases). TRBV23-1 falls under the ORF class, with uncertain function. CDR3 length: 13 amino acids. Trimming left V 8 bases short and J 6 bases short, with 17 bases between. The CDR3 protein is CASPTGGPLEQYF. CDR3 coding DNA: TGCGCCAGCCCGACGGGGGGCCCCCTCGAGCAGTACTTC.

J is TRBJ2-7 and V is TRBV7-9; D unresolved. The length of the CDR3 is 13 residues. Germline V gives CDR1 SEHNR, CDR2 FQNEAQ (reference sequence). Trimming stripped 1 base from V and 4 bases from J, with 8 bases between. The CDR3 bases are TGTGCCAGCAGCTTAGGACACCTATACGAGCAGTACTTC. This codes for CASSLGHLYEQYF.

This chain joins TRBV5-6 and TRBJ1-5; D is possibly TRBD1 (6 bases). In germline, CDR1 is SGHDT, CDR2 YYEEEE. This CDR3 region has 14 residues. V gave up 4 bases and J gave up 7 bases, with 15 bases separating them. In DNA form, the CDR3 reads TGTGCCAGCAGCCTTGGGGGGGCGGGACAGCCCCAGCATTTT. Amino acids: CASSLGGAGQPQHF.

This clone is a singleton in its sample. The chain couples TRBV2 to TRBJ1-5, with 8 bases matching TRBD1. CDR3 length: 13 residues. V trimming: 8 bases; J trimming: 2 bases; junction bases outside the gene matches: 2. CDR1 and CDR2 from the germline V gene are SNHLY and FYNNEI. CDR3 protein: CASGGQGNQPQHF. In DNA, the CDR3 is TGTGCCAGCGGGGGACAGGGCAATCAGCCCCAGCATTTT.

A word on this clone: The CDR3 does not end in the conserved phenylalanine or tryptophan, so this is likely a read error. This sequence joins TRBV9 and TRBJ1-2, with D unresolved. V lost 0 bases and J lost 3, with 12 bases in between. The CDR3 extends over 15 amino acids. Germline loops: CDR1 SGDLS, CDR2 YYNGEE. The CDR3 sequence: CASSVAPHSDYGYTL. CDR3 coding DNA: TGTGCCAGCAGCGTAGCTCCGCACAGCGACTATGGCTACACCCTC.

CDR3 DNA: TGTGCCAGCGCTCAAGCCTCTGGGGCCAACGTCCTGACTTTC. Its translation: CASAQASGANVLTF. This chain connects TRBV7-9 to TRBJ2-6; D unresolved. Germline assignment: CDR1 SEHNR and CDR2 FQNEAQ (reference sequence). Trimming left V 8 bases short and J 0 bases short, with 8 bases between. This CDR3 is built from 14 residues.

This chain links TRBV6-5 with TRBJ2-7; 7 bases line up with TRBD2. Germline CDR1 and CDR2: MNHEY and SVGAGI. This CDR3 has 16 residues. Unmatched junction bases numbered 9, after V lost 2 bases and J lost 2 bases. CDR3 nucleotide sequence: TGTGCCAGCAGTTACGCATCTAGCGGAACCACCTACGAGCAGTACTTC. It yields the protein CASSYASSGTTYEQYF.

The rearrangement uses TRBV9 and TRBJ2-7, with a weak D call TRBD2 (6 bases). The CDR3 has 14 amino acids. CDR1 is SGDLS, CDR2 YYNGEE, per germline. V dropped 1 base and J dropped 6 bases, with 14 bases sitting between them. CDR3 bases: TGTGCCAGCAGCGTATCTGGGGGGAGAGTCGAGCAGTACTTC. It specifies CASSVSGGRVEQYF.

The chain combines TRBV25-1 with TRBJ1-6, with D unresolved. From germline, CDR1 is MGHDK and CDR2 SYGVNS. Trimming pared 5 bases from V and 9 bases from J, leaving 11 bases between. This CDR3 comprises 13 residues. The CDR3 DNA follows: TGTGCCAGCAGTTTTGGGGTGGGTTCACCCCTCCACTTT. Protein: CASSFGVGSPLHF.

The chain uses TRBV7-2 and TRBJ2-2; D is perhaps TRBD2 (7 bases). CDR3 length equals 16 residues. Germline lookup yields CDR1 SGHTA and CDR2 FQGNSA. V lost 6 bases, J lost 3 bases, and 17 bases lay in between. CDR3 bases: TGTGCCAGCAGAGTGGGGGGGCAGGGGTACACCGGGGAGCTGTTTTTT. It translates to CASRVGGQGYTGELFF.

The chain joins TRBV5-1 to TRBJ1-4; 10 bases align to TRBD1. V trimming: 4 bases; J trimming: 6 bases; junction bases outside the gene matches: 3. Germline lookup yields CDR1 SGHRS and CDR2 YFSETQ. The CDR3 covers 14 residues. CDR3 sequence reads: CASSAGTGDEKLFF. CDR3 nucleotide sequence: TGCGCCAGCAGCGCCGGGACAGGGGATGAAAAACTGTTTTTT.

V and J are TRBV7-3 and TRBJ1-1; D remains unclear. The CDR3 extends over 13 amino acids. From germline, CDR1 is SGHTA and CDR2 FQGTGA. V lost 1 base to trimming and J lost 1 base, with 4 bases between them. The CDR3: CASSLNTNTEAFF. In nucleotides, the CDR3 is TGTGCCAGCAGCTTAAACACGAACACTGAAGCTTTCTTT.

The chain recombines TRBV27 with TRBJ2-3, with 10 bases identical to TRBD2. Per germline, CDR1 MNHEY and CDR2 SMNVEV (reference sequence). With V trimmed by 5 bases and J by 1 base, 6 bases remained unmatched. This CDR3 is built from 16 residues. CDR3 sequence: CASSLGLASGTDTQYF. The CDR3 DNA reads TGTGCCAGCAGTCTGGGACTAGCGAGTGGCACAGATACGCAGTATTTT.

The chain couples TRBV5-6 to TRBJ2-7; 10 positions match TRBD1. After removal of 5 bases from V and 2 bases from J, the junction contained 7 bases not matched to a gene. This CDR3 has 15 amino acids. CDR1 and CDR2 from the germline V gene are SGHDT and YYEEEE. Here the CDR3 reads CASRAPGQGTYEQYF. CDR3 in DNA: TGTGCCAGCAGGGCACCGGGACAGGGGACCTACGAGCAGTACTTC.

This chain connects TRBV28 to TRBJ2-1; 15 bases agree with TRBD2. Per germline, CDR1 MDHEN and CDR2 SYDVKM. V was pared by 6 bases and J by 9 bases, with 9 bases of the junction left unmatched. The CDR3 totals 16 residues. CDR3 in amino acids: CASRRTSGRVYGEQFF. The CDR3 DNA follows: TGTGCCAGCAGACGGACTAGCGGGAGGGTCTACGGTGAGCAGTTCTTC.

V and J are TRBV20-1 and TRBJ2-1, with D unresolved. Per the germline V gene, CDR1 is DFQATT and CDR2 is SNEGSKA (reference sequence). V gave up 0 bases and J gave up 9 bases, with 3 bases separating them. This CDR3 is 10 amino acids long. Here the CDR3 reads CSAREVEQFF. The CDR3 DNA reads as TGCAGTGCTAGAGAAGTTGAGCAGTTCTTC.

CDR3 DNA sequence: TGTGCCAGCAGTTTATTGGGACAGCATTATGGCTACACCTTC. Encoded protein: CASSLLGQHYGYTF. This chain links TRBV27 with TRBJ1-2, with TRBD1 matching over 7 bases. Germline V gene sequence: CDR1 MNHEY, CDR2 SMNVEV (reference sequence). V was clipped by 1 base and J by 5 bases; unmatched bases: 4. The CDR3 runs 14 residues.

The rearrangement joins TRBV7-2 to TRBJ1-5; 8 positions agree with TRBD1. CDR3 length: 15 residues. The germline V gene encodes CDR1 SGHTA and CDR2 FQGNSA. With V trimmed by 4 bases and J by 6 bases, 8 bases remained unmatched. The CDR3 DNA sequence: TGTGCCAGCAGCTCCGGACAGGGTTGGATTCAGCCCCAGCATTTT. This translates into CASSSGQGWIQPQHF.

The V and J genes are TRBV11-3 and TRBJ2-7; TRBD1 or TRBD2 may be the D gene (5 bases each). V lost 7 bases, J lost 3 bases, and 13 bases lay in between. This CDR3 is built from 13 residues. Per germline, CDR1 SGHNT and CDR2 YENEEA. CDR3 coding DNA: TGTGCCAGCACCCCGGGAAGGGGCTACGAGCAGTACTTC. Its translation is CASTPGRGYEQYF.

The chain uses TRBV28 and TRBJ2-3; D is undetermined. The V end was cut by 3 bases, the J end by 5 bases, with 3 bases between. CDR1 MDHEN and CDR2 SYDVKM come from the germline V gene. This CDR3 is 11 amino acids long. The DNA for the CDR3 is TGTGCCAGCAGTTTGAGAGATACGCAGTATTTT. Translating it yields CASSLRDTQYF.